The 18 T cell receptor beta chains below were found in one sample sequenced in a study of tumor-infiltrating lymphocytes in primary liver carcinoma. Using a constant-region primer together with ProtoScript II reverse transcriptase, TCR beta cDNA was made from around 0.55 ug of total RNA. Libraries for TCR beta were built through three nested multiplex PCR rounds, which together made up a slightly modified ARM-PCR procedure. Forward primers for TRBV1-TRBV30 and a C-beta reverse primer served the first two PCR rounds, at about 11 cycles each. TCRdb ran MiXCR on the multiplex PCR reads and lists one entry per CDR3 protein. The data hold about 210,000 distinct CDR3 sequences, with approximately 86% observed a single time. The study co-extracted DNA and RNA from around 20-30 mg of unsorted bulk tissue. The sample was tumor tissue from primary liver carcinoma. The origin of the receptors is a man aged 35-49 years with primary liver carcinoma and hepatitis B virus infection.

This clonotype was observed a few times. The junction does not match germline at one end; this may be a read error. The chain couples TRBV29-1 to TRBJ2-5; 8 positions agree with TRBD2. The CDR3 runs 15 residues. Germline-derived CDR1 and CDR2 are SQVTM and ANQGSEA. In nucleotides, the CDR3 is TGCAGTGTTCGGACTAGCAGGAGTTGGGCAGAGACCCAGTATTTC. It encodes CSVRTSRSWAETQYF. Full variable domain (missing parts from reference TRBV29-1 and TRBJ2-5): SAVISQKPSRDICQRGTSLTIQCQVDSQVTMMFWYRQQPGQSLTLIATANQGSEATYESGFVIDKFPISRPNLTFSTLTVSNMSPEDSSIYLCSVRTSRSWAETQYFGPGTRLLVL.

On this clonotype itself: The junction departs from the called germline gene at one end, perhaps through a read error. The J gene is TRBJ2-7, the V gene TRBV4-2, with D perhaps matching TRBD1 (6 bases). This CDR3 has 13 residues. The germline V gene encodes CDR1 LGHNA and CDR2 YNFKEQ. CDR3 coding DNA: TGTGCCAGGAGCCAAGGGGGATCATACGATCAGTACTTC. It encodes CARSQGGSYDQYF.

In regard to this clonotype: As the CDR3 is not closed by the conserved phenylalanine or tryptophan, this likely results from a read error. The chain employs TRBV12-5 and TRBJ2-7, with D perhaps being TRBD1 or TRBD2 (5 bases each). CDR3 length: 13 amino acids. CDR1 and CDR2 from the germline V gene are LGHNT and FRNRAP. The CDR3 nucleotides read TGTACCAGTGAGGGGACCGCTTCCTACGAGCAGTACTTG. Its translation is CTSEGTASYEQYL.

On this clonotype itself: Likely a read error: the CDR3 ends without its conserved phenylalanine or tryptophan. The chain carries TRBV11-1 and TRBJ2-3; unclear D gene. This CDR3 spans 15 amino acids. Trimming shortened V by 10 bases and J by 0 bases, and 17 bases separated the two germline ends. Germline V lookup: CDR1 SGHAT, CDR2 FQDESV (reference sequence). CDR3 region: CANSLPKESTDTQYL. The CDR3 DNA is TGTGCCAACAGTTTGCCGAAGGAGAGCACAGATACGCAGTATCTT.

This clonotype was counted many times. This chain links TRBV28 with TRBJ2-1; TRBD2 matches at 12 bases. This CDR3 comprises 16 residues. Germline CDR1 is MDHEN and CDR2 is SYDVKM. V gave up 5 bases and J gave up 6 bases; unmatched junction bases: 8. The CDR3 sequence: CASSLPSGRALNEQFF. CDR3 nucleotides: TGTGCCAGCAGTCTCCCTAGCGGGAGGGCCCTCAATGAGCAGTTCTTC.

To note about this clonotype: Given the absence of the conserved phenylalanine or tryptophan at the CDR3 end, a read error is likely. The chain couples TRBV29-1 to TRBJ1-2, with D uncertain. This CDR3 region has 10 residues. Germline V CDR1 and CDR2: SQVTM, ANQGSEA. V was cut by 2 bases and J by 9 bases, with 7 bases left in between. The DNA of the CDR3 is TGCAGCGTTGAAACCGACCGCTACACCATC. Its translation is CSVETDRYTI.

Concerning this clonotype itself: The final CDR3 position lacks the conserved phenylalanine or tryptophan, pointing to a likely read error. V usage is TRBV6-2 or TRBV6-3 and J usage is TRBJ2-3; D uncertain. CDR1 MNHEY and CDR2 SVGEGT come from the germline V gene. The V and J ends lost 6 bases and 2 bases respectively, with 12 bases between them. The CDR3 sequence is 14 residues long. CDR3: CASSSQALTDTQYL. The CDR3 DNA is TGTGCCAGCAGCTCTCAGGCACTCACAGATACGCAGTATCTT.

In regard to this clonotype: A much larger clone is a single base away; this may be a read error. The conserved phenylalanine or tryptophan normally closing the CDR3 is absent here, so this likely arose from a read error. The gene calls are TRBV28 and TRBJ2-7, with D unresolved. The V and J ends lost 5 bases and 2 bases respectively, with 7 bases between them. The CDR3 length is 12 residues. CDR1 and CDR2 from the germline V gene are MDHEN and SYDVKM. The CDR3 loop is CASSRWPYEQYI. In DNA form, the CDR3 reads TGTGCCAGCAGTCGGTGGCCCTACGAGCAGTACATC.

About this clonotype: The conserved final phenylalanine or tryptophan is absent from the CDR3, which likely points to a read error. The limits of the CDR3 on the DNA are not certain, so only TCRdb's listed CDR3 is given. The chain's CDR3 is CSISVVSFYERYL. The chain combines TRBV29-1 with TRBJ2-7. The CDR3 has 13 amino acids, counting both end residues. Germline lookup yields CDR1 SQVTM and CDR2 ANQGSEA.

On this clonotype: This may come from a read error, since a much larger clone is one base off. The J gene is TRBJ2-3, the V gene TRBV5-1, with 7 positions matching TRBD2. Germline V gene data show CDR1 as SGHRS and CDR2 as YFSETQ. The CDR3 has 13 amino acids. Unmatched junction bases numbered 5, after V lost 4 bases and J lost 6 bases. For the CDR3, the DNA is TGCGCCAGCAGCGTGCGGGGGAGGGATACGCAGTATTTT. It codes for CASSVRGRDTQYF. Variable domain in full (rest from reference TRBV5-1 and TRBJ2-3): KAGVTQTPRYLIKTRGQQVTLSCSPISGHRSVSWYQQTPGQGLQFLFEYFSETQRNKGNFPGRFSGRQFSNSRSEMNVSTLELGDSALYLCASSVRGRDTQYFGPGTRLTVL.

Notes on this clonotype: The junction shows a germline mismatch at one end, possibly a read error. V is TRBV10-3 and J is TRBJ2-5; 7 bases are shared with TRBD1. The germline gives CDR1 ENHRY, CDR2 SYGVKD. CDR3 length equals 14 residues. The CDR3 protein is CAISATGLGETKYF. The CDR3 region has the DNA TGTGCCATCAGTGCGACAGGGTTGGGGGAGACCAAGTACTTC.

CDR3 region: CSVEGLTGHNEQFF. The CDR3 DNA sequence: TGCAGTGTCGAGGGACTAACGGGCCACAATGAGCAGTTCTTC. The V gene is TRBV20-1, the J gene TRBJ2-1; 7 bases align to TRBD2. The trim removed 7 bases at V and 5 bases at J, leaving 11 bases unmatched. Germline CDR1 and CDR2: DFQATT and SNEGSKA (reference sequence). The CDR3 covers 14 residues.

Comment on this clonotype: At one of its ends the junction is not consistent with the germline gene, which may arise from a read error. The chain recombines TRBV29-1 with TRBJ2-7; D possibly corresponds to TRBD2 (5 bases). The CDR3 is 12 residues long. Looked up from germline, CDR1 is SQVTM and CDR2 is ANQGSEA. CDR3 sequence reads: CSAGWSNHEQYF. CDR3 sequence (DNA): TGCAGTGCGGGTTGGAGTAATCACGAGCAATACTTC.

This clonotype was picked up many times. The chain is built from TRBV19 and TRBJ1-1; 8 bases fit TRBD1. Germline trimming cut 5 bases from V and 4 bases from J; bases unmatched to any gene: 6. The CDR3 is 14 residues long. Germline CDR1 is LNHDA and CDR2 is SQIVND (reference sequence). CDR3 region: CASSQTGASTEAFF. CDR3 coding DNA: TGTGCCAGTAGTCAGACAGGGGCGAGCACTGAAGCTTTCTTT.

In the case of this clonotype: An end of the junction does not agree with germline; a read error may underlie this. V is TRBV12-3 or TRBV12-4 and J is TRBJ1-2; D might be TRBD1 (5 bases). CDR3 length equals 14 residues. In DNA, the CDR3 is TGTGTCAGCAGCCGGGGCCAGGGCTTGCATGGCTACACTTTC. Translating it yields CVSSRGQGLHGYTF.

The rearrangement joins TRBV5-1 to TRBJ2-1, with TRBD2 as a possible D gene (5 bases). CDR1 and CDR2 (germline): SGHRS, YFSETQ. There are 17 residues in the CDR3. The ends were cut back, 0 bases at V and 0 bases at J, with 13 bases in the middle. The CDR3 bases are TGCGCCAGCAGCTTGGATTCAGCGGTGAGCTCCTACAATGAGCAGTTCTTC. This codes for CASSLDSAVSSYNEQFF. Full variable domain (outside the CDR3, taken from reference TRBV5-1 and TRBJ2-1): KAGVTQTPRYLIKTRGQQVTLSCSPISGHRSVSWYQQTPGQGLQFLFEYFSETQRNKGNFPGRFSGRQFSNSRSEMNVSTLELGDSALYLCASSLDSAVSSYNEQFFGPGTRLTVL.

This rearrangement joins TRBV12-3 or TRBV12-4 to TRBJ1-6; 7 bases are a match to TRBD1. The CDR3 extends over 15 amino acids. CDR3: CVNSPPGQNNSPLHF. The CDR3 DNA follows: TGTGTCAACAGTCCGCCGGGACAGAATAATTCACCCCTCCACTTT.

To note about this clonotype: At one end the junction does not follow the germline gene, possibly because of a read error. The CDR3 DNA follows: TGTGCAAGCAGTATAGAAGCTATCGGGTCGCTGCCCTCCTACAATGAGCAGTTCTTC. Translating it yields CASSIEAIGSLPSYNEQFF. This chain connects TRBV12-3 or TRBV12-4 to TRBJ2-1; D remains unclear. This CDR3 spans 19 amino acids.